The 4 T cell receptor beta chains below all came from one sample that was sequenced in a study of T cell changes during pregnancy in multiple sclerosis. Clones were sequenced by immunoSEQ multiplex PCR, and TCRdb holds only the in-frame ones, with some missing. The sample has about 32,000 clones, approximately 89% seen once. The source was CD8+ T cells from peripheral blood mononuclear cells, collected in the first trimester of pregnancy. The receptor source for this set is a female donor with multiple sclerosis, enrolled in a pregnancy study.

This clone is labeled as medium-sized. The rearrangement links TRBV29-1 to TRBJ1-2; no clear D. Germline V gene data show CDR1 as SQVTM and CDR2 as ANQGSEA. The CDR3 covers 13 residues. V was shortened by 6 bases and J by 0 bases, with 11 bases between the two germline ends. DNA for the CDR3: TGCAGCGTCCCTGACCAGGCTAACTATGGCTACACCTTC. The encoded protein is CSVPDQANYGYTF.

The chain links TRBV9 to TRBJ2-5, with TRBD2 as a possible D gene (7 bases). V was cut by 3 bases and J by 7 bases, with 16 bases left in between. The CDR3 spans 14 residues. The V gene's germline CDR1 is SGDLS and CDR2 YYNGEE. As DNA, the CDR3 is TGTGCCAGCAGCGAGGGGGACTACGGGGGGACCCAGTACTTC. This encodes CASSEGDYGGTQYF.

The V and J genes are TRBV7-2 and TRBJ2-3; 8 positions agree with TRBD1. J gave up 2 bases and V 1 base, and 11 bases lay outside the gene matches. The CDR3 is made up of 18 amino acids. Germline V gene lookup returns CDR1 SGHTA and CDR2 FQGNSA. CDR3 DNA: TGTGCCAGCAGCTTAGTAGCAGGGTGGGACAGGCACACAGATACGCAGTATTTT. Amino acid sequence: CASSLVAGWDRHTDTQYF.

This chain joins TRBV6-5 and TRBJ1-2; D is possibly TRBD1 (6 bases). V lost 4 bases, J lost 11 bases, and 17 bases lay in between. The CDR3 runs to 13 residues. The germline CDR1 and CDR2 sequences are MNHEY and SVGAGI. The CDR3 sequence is CASSSGVLTPYTF. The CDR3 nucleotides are TGTGCCAGCAGTTCAGGGGTCCTAACCCCGTACACCTTC.